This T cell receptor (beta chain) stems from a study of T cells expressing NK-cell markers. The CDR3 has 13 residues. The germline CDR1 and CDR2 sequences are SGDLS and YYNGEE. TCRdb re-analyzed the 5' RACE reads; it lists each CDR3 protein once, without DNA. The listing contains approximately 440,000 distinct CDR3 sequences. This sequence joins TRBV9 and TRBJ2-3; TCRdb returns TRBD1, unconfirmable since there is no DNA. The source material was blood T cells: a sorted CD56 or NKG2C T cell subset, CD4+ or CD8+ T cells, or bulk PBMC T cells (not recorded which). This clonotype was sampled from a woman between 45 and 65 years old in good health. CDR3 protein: CASKGARADTQYF. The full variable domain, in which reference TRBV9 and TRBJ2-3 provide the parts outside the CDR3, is DSGVTQTPKHLITATGQRVTLRCSPRSGDLSVYWYQQSLDQGLQFLIQYYNGEERAKGNILERFSAQQFPDLHSELNLSSLELGDSALYFCASKGARADTQYFGPGTRLTVL.